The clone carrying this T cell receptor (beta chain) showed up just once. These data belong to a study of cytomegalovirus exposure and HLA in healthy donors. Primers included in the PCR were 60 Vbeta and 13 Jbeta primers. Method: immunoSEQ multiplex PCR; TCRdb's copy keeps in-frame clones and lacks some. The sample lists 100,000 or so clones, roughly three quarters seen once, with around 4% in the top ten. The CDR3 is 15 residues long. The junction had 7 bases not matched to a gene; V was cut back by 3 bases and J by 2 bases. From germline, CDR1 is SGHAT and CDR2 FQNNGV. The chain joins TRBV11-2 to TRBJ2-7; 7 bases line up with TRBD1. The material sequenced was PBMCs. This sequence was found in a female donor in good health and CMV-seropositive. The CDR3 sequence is CASSFGQDPAYEQYF. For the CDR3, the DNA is TGTGCCAGCAGCTTCGGACAGGATCCCGCCTACGAGCAGTACTTC.